This T cell receptor (beta chain) was profiled in a study of T cells in Graves' hyperthyroidism and ophthalmopathy. Study information: Before any treatment, at initial diagnosis, peripheral blood was collected.

Not enrolled were patients with uncontrolled infection, other autoimmune disease, pregnancy or lactation. Diagnoses were made from clinical symptoms, serum measures (thyroxine and TRAb), thyroid ultrasound and orbital computed tomography. PBMCs were sourced from roughly 9.7 ml fresh peripheral blood. Many counts were recorded for this clonotype. What was amplified from RNA transcripts were TCR beta CDR3 regions. Using the HTBI primer set, a first-round RT-PCR was run on the TCR CDR3. TCRdb called the multiplex PCR reads again in MiXCR, with one record for every CDR3 protein. The table records about 550,000 distinct CDR3 sequences, less than 25% of them present only once. The CDR3 consists of 15 residues. V shed 5 bases, J shed 5 bases, and the junction held 10 bases outside the gene matches. In germline, CDR1 is SGHTA, CDR2 FQGNSA.

This rearrangement joins TRBV7-2 to TRBJ2-7, with TRBD2 matching over 9 bases. Sequencing input: blood. The source is a man aged 18 to 29 with Graves' hyperthyroidism. CDR3 loop: CASSTDSGRGDEQYF. CDR3 nucleotides: TGTGCCAGCAGCACAGATAGCGGGAGAGGTGACGAGCAGTACTTC.